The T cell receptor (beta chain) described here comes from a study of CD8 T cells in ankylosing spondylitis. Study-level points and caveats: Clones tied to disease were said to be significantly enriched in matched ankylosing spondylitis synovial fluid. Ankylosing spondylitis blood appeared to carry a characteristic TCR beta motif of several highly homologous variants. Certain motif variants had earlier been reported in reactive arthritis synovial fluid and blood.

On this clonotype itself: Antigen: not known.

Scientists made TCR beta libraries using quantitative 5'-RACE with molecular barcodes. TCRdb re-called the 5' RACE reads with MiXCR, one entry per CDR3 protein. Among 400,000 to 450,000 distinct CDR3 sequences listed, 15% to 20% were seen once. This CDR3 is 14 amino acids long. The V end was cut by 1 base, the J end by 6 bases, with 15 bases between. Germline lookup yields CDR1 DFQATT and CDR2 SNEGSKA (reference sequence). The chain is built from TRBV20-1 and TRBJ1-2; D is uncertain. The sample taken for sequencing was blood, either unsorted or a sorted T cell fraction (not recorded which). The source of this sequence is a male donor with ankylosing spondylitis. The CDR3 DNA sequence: TGCAGTGCTAGAGGACCCGGGGAGGGTCATGGCTACACCTTC. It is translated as CSARGPGEGHGYTF.